Listed below are T cell receptor beta chains from one sample, sequenced in a study of blood T cells in healthy people across ages. MiXCR, run by TCRdb on the 5' RACE reads, gives a single entry per CDR3 protein. The sample yields about 1,800,000 distinct CDR3 sequences, roughly 27% seen once. Specimen: blood. The source is a woman aged 30 to 39 in good health. Both conserved end residues are part of each CDR3. The D gene is left open where the match is weak. The size field is filled for only some rows; it gives once, few, many or a size class.

d_call clone_size j_call v_call cdr3_nt cdr3_aa
NA few TRBJ1-6 TRBV4-1 TGCGCCAGCAGCCAAGGGACATTGGATTCACCCCTCCACTTT CASSQGTLDSPLHF
NA NA TRBJ1-4 TRBV12-3/TRBV12-4 TGTGCCAGCAGTTCGGAGGGAGTTACTAATGAAAAACTGTTTTTT CASSSEGVTNEKLFF
TRBD2 NA TRBJ2-3 TRBV20-1 TGCAGTGCGAGGGCGGGACTAGCCACAGATACGCAGTATTTT CSARAGLATDTQYF
TRBD2 NA TRBJ2-5 TRBV28 TGTGCCAGCAGAACAGGGACTAGCGGAGAGACCCAGTACTTC CASRTGTSGETQYF
TRBD2 few TRBJ2-3 TRBV20-1 TGCAGTGCTTGGGGGGGGAGCACAGATACGCAGTATTTT CSAWGGSTDTQYF
TRBD2 NA TRBJ2-1 TRBV7-9 TGTGCCAGCAGCCACCCTAGCGGGGTTACTGAGCAGTTCTTC CASSHPSGVTEQFF
TRBD1 few TRBJ2-1 TRBV5-1 TGCGCCAGCAGCTTGCCTGACAGGGGGCTCTATGAGCAGTTCTTC CASSLPDRGLYEQFF
NA NA TRBJ1-2 TRBV6-6 TGTGCCAGCAGTCCACCCACGGGTGACTATGGCTACACCTTC CASSPPTGDYGYTF
NA NA TRBJ1-2 TRBV20-1 TGCAGTGCTAGAGATGGGGGGGCTAGGGACTACACCTTC CSARDGGARDYTF
TRBD1 NA TRBJ1-5 TRBV6-1 TGTGCCAGCGACACAGGGGGTAATCAGCCCCAGCATTTT CASDTGGNQPQHF
NA many TRBJ2-1 TRBV4-3 TGCGCCAGCAGCCAAGATAGGGGTGAGCATTTGAACAATGAGCAGTTCTTC CASSQDRGEHLNNEQFF
TRBD1 NA TRBJ1-4 TRBV11-2 TGTGCCGGCAGCACGGGACAGGGGGTAACTAATGAAAAACTGTTTTTT CAGSTGQGVTNEKLFF
TRBD1 NA TRBJ1-2 TRBV5-1 TGCGCCTGCAGCCGAGACAGGGTTGATGGCTACACCTTC CACSRDRVDGYTF
TRBD1 few TRBJ1-6 TRBV12-3/TRBV12-4 TGTGCCAGCACCGCGAGACAGGGGTATAATTCACCCCTCCACTTT CASTARQGYNSPLHF
NA NA TRBJ1-4 TRBV7-8 TGTGCCAGCAGCCGGGAACAGTCGAGTGAAAAACTGTTTTTT CASSREQSSEKLFF
NA NA TRBJ2-5 TRBV20-1 TGCAGTGCTAAGCGGCAGGCAGGGCCTGAGCAGTACTTC CSAKRQAGPEQYF
TRBD2 NA TRBJ2-3 TRBV6-2/TRBV6-3 TGTGCCAGCCAAGGGACTAGCGGGAGTAGCACAGATACGCAGTATTTT CASQGTSGSSTDTQYF
NA many TRBJ2-1 TRBV20-1 TGCAGTGCAACCGGAGGGGTTCAGCAGTTCTTC CSATGGVQQFF
NA NA TRBJ1-2 TRBV20-1 TGCAGTGCCGAACCGGGGGATGGCTACACCTTC CSAEPGDGYTF
NA few TRBJ2-5 TRBV18 TGTGCCAGCTCACCTAGTCACGAAAAAGAGACCCAGTACTTC CASSPSHEKETQYF
NA NA TRBJ2-2 TRBV29-1 TGCTGTGGCAGGGACGGCACCGGGGAGCGGTTTTTT CCGRDGTGERFF
NA many TRBJ2-1 TRBV3-1 TGTGCCAGCAGCCAAGTATGGCGAAACAATGAGCAGTTCTTC CASSQVWRNNEQFF
TRBD2 NA TRBJ2-2 TRBV6-2/TRBV6-3 TGTGCCAGCAGACCTAGCGGGAGCGCCGGGGAGCTGTTTTTT CASRPSGSAGELFF
NA NA TRBJ2-5 TRBV2 TGTGCCAGCAGCCTCCAGGGGGACTTTCAAGAGACCCAGTACTTC CASSLQGDFQETQYF
NA few TRBJ2-7 TRBV10-3 TGTGCCATCAGTGCGACGGACGCGAGCTCCTACGAGCAGTACTTC CAISATDASSYEQYF
NA few TRBJ2-1 TRBV6-5 TGTGCCAGCGCGGCCTACAATGAGCAGTTCTTC CASAAYNEQFF
NA NA TRBJ1-5 TRBV20-1 TGCAGTGCTAGACCCGGGACGGGACCGGATCAGCCCCAGCATTTT CSARPGTGPDQPQHF
NA NA TRBJ2-5 TRBV27 TGTGCCAGCAGTGCGAGCGTCGTGGGAGAGACCCAGTACTTC CASSASVVGETQYF
TRBD2 many TRBJ2-1 TRBV20-1 TGCAGTGCTAGTATTGGGCGACTAGCGGGTCAAGTCCCGCCCTACAATGAGCAGTTCTTC CSASIGRLAGQVPPYNEQFF
NA many TRBJ2-7 TRBV6-6 TGTGCCAGCTTCGGCGGGCAGGGTAACCACGAACAGTACTTC CASFGGQGNHEQYF
NA NA TRBJ2-1 TRBV7-3 TGTGCCAGCAGCCCCCACACACCGCGCTCCGGGGCGTCCTACGAGCAGTTCTTC CASSPHTPRSGASYEQFF
TRBD2 NA TRBJ2-3 TRBV2 TGTGCCAGCAGTTTGCGGGGGGCCATAGATACGCAGTATTTT CASSLRGAIDTQYF